This T cell receptor beta chain is from a study of blood T cell repertoires in COVID-19. Study-level information: COVID-19 samples from acute and convalescent phases originated in the United States, Italy and Spain.

The CDR3 runs to 14 residues. Germline assignment: CDR1 WNHNN and CDR2 SYGVQD (reference sequence). V lost 6 bases to trimming and J lost 1 base; unmatched junction nucleotides: 2. This table comes from immunoSEQ multiplex PCR, and its TCRdb copy is limited to in-frame clones, with some not included. The table lists a few hundred thousand clones, roughly 90% of them singletons. The source is a young woman with COVID-19, enrolled during active disease. The chain joins TRBV10-1 to TRBJ2-1; 8 bases agree with TRBD2. The sample comprised peripheral blood. The DNA of the CDR3 is TGCGCCAGCAGCACTAGCGGTTCCTACAATGAGCAGTTCTTC. Amino acid sequence: CASSTSGSYNEQFF.